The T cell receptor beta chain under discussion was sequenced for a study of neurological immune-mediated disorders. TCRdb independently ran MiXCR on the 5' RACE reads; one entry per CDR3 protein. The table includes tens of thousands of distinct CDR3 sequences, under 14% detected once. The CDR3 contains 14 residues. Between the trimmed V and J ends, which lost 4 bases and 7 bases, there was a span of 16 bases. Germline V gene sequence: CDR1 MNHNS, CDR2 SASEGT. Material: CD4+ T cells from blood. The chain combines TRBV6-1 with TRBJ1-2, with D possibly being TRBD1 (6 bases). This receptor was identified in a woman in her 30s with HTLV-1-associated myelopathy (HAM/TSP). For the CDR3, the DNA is TGTGCCAGCAGTGCAGGGCGGGGGGCCGGTGGCTACACCTTC. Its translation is CASSAGRGAGGYTF.